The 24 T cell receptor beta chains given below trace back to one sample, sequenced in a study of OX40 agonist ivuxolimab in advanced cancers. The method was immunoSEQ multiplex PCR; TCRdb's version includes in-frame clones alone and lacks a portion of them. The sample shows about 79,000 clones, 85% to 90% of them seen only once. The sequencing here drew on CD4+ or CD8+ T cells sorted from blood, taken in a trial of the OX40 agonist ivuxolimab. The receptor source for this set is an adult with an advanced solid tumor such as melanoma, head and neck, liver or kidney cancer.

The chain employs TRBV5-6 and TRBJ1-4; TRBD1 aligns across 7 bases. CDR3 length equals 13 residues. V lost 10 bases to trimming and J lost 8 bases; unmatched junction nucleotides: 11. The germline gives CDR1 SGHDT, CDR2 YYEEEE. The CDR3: CAPKVQGQEKLFF. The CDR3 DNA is TGTGCCCCAAAAGTGCAGGGACAGGAAAAACTGTTTTTT. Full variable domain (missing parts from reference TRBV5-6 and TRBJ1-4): DAGVTQSPTHLIKTRGQQVTLRCSPKSGHDTVSWYQQALGQGPQFIFQYYEEEERQRGNFPDRFSGHQFPNYSSELNVNALLLGDSALYLCAPKVQGQEKLFFGSGTQLSVL.

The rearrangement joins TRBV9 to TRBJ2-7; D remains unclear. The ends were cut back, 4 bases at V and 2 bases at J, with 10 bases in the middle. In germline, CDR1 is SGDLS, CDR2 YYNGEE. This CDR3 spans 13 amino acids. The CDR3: CASSPSSTYEQYF. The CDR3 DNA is TGTGCCAGCAGCCCCAGCTCGACCTACGAGCAGTACTTC.

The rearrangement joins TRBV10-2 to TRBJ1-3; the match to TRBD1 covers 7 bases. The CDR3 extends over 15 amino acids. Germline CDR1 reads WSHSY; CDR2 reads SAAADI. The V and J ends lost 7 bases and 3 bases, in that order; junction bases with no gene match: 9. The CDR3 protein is CASMGGGQFGNTIYF. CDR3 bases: TGCGCCAGCATGGGGGGGGGACAGTTTGGAAACACCATATATTTT.

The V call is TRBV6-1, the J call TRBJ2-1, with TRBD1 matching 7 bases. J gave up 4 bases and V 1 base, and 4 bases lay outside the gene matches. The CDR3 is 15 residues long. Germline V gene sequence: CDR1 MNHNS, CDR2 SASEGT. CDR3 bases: TGTGCCAGCAGTGAAGGAACAGGGGCATACAATGAGCAGTTCTTC. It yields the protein CASSEGTGAYNEQFF.

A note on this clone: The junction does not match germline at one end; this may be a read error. This CDR3 reads CASTVGLEGQETQYF. As DNA, the CDR3 is TGTGCCAGCACCGTAGGCCTTGAGGGACAAGAGACCCAGTACTTC. The chain combines TRBV9 with TRBJ2-5, with D possibly TRBD2 on 5 matching bases. Germline loops: CDR1 SGDLS, CDR2 YYNGEE. There are 15 residues in the CDR3.

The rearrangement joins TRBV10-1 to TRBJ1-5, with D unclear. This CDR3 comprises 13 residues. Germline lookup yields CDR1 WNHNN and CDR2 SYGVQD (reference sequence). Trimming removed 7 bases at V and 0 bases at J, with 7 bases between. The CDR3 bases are TGCGCCAGCAAGGCATATAGCAATCAGCCCCAGCATTTT. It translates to CASKAYSNQPQHF.

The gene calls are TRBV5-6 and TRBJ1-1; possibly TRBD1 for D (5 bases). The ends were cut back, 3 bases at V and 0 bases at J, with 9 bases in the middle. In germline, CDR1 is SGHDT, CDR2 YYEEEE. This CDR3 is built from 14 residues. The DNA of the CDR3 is TGTGCCAGCAGCTACGACAGCATGAACACTGAAGCTTTCTTT. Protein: CASSYDSMNTEAFF.

The CDR3 DNA reads as TGTGCCAGCAGCTCTCCGTCGGGGGCTATCGGGGAGCTGTTTTTT. Protein product: CASSSPSGAIGELFF. This chain uses TRBV11-2 with TRBJ2-2; D may be TRBD1 or TRBD2 (6 bases each). Trimming shortened V by 4 bases and J by 7 bases, and 16 bases separated the two germline ends. There are 15 residues in the CDR3. Germline V gives CDR1 SGHAT, CDR2 FQNNGV.

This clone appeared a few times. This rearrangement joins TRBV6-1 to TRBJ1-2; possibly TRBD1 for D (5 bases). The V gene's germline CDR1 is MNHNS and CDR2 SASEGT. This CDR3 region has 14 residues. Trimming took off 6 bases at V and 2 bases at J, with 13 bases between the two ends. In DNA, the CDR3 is TGTGCCAGCAGGCCCGGTACAGGCAACTATGGCTACACCTTC. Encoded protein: CASRPGTGNYGYTF.

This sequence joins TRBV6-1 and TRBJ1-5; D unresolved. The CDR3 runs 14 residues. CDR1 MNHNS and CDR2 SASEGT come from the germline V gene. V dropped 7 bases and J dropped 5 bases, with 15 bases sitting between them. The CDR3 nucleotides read TGTGCCAGCAACGAATCGGGTTTAGATCAGCCCCAGCATTTT. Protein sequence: CASNESGLDQPQHF.

The CDR3 here is CASSVQGRSSSTDTQYF. The CDR3 region has the DNA TGTGCCAGCAGTGTCCAGGGACGGTCTTCTAGCACAGATACGCAGTATTTT. This chain joins TRBV6-4 and TRBJ2-3, with D tentatively TRBD1 or TRBD2 (5 bases each). V dropped 4 bases and J dropped 0 bases, with 17 bases sitting between them. From germline, CDR1 is MRHNA and CDR2 SNTAGT. The CDR3 totals 17 residues.

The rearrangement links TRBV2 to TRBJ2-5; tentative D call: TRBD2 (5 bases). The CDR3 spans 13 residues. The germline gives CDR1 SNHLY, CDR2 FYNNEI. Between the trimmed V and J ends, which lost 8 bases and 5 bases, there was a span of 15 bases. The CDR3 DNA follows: TGTGCCAGCGGCGGGCCTTCGGGGGAGACCCAGTACTTC. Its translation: CASGGPSGETQYF.

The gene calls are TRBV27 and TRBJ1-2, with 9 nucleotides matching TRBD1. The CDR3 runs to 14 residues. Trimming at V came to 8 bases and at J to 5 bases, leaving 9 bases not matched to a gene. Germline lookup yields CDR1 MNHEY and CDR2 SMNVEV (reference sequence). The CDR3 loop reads CASRSTGGSYGYTF. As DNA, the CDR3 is TGTGCCAGCCGATCGACAGGGGGAAGTTATGGCTACACCTTC.

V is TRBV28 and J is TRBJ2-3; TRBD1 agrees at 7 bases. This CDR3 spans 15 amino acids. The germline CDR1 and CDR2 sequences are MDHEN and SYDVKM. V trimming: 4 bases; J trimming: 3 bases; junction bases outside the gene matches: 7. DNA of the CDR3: TGTGCCAGCAGTTCACAGGACAGGTGGACAGATACGCAGTATTTT. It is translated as CASSSQDRWTDTQYF.

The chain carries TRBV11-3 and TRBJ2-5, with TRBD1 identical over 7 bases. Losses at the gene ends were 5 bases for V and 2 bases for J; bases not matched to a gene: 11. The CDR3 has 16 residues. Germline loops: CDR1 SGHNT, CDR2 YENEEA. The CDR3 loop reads CASSPYGTDDQETQYF. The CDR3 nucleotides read TGTGCCAGCAGCCCTTATGGGACAGATGATCAAGAGACCCAGTACTTC.

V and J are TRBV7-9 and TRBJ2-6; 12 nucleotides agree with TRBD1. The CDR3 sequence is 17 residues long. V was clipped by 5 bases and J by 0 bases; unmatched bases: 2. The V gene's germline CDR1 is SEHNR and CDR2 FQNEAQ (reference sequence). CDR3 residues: CASSRGQGASGANVLTF. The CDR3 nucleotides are TGTGCCAGCAGCCGGGGACAGGGGGCCTCTGGGGCCAACGTCCTGACTTTC.

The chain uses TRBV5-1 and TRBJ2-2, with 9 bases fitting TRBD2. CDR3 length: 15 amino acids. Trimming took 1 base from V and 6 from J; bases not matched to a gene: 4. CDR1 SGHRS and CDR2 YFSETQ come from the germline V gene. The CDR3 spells CASSLILAGPGELFF. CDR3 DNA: TGCGCCAGCAGCTTGATCCTAGCGGGGCCCGGGGAGCTGTTTTTT.

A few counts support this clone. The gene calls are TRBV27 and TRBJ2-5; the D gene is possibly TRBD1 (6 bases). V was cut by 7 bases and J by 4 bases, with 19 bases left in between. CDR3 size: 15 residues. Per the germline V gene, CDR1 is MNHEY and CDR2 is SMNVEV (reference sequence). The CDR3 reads CASKSLRQVAETQYF. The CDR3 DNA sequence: TGTGCCAGCAAATCTCTCCGACAGGTTGCAGAGACCCAGTACTTC.

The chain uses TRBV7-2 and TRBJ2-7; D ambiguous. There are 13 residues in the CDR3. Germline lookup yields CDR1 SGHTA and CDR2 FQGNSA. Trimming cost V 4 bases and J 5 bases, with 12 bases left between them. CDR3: CASSSELTNEQYF. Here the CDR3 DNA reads TGTGCCAGCAGCTCTGAGTTGACGAACGAGCAGTACTTC. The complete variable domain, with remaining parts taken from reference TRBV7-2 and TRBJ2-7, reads GAGVSQSPSNKVTEKGKDVELRCDPISGHTALYWYRQSLGQGLEFLIYFQGNSAPDKSGLPSDRFSAERTGGSVSTLTIQRTQQEDSAVYLCASSSELTNEQYFGPGTRLTVT.

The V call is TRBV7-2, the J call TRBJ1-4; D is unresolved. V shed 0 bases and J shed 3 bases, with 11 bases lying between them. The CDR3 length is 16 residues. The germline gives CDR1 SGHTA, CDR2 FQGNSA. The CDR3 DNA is TGTGCCAGCAGCTTAGCGCCTTGGCTTGCTAATGAAAAACTGTTTTTT. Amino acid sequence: CASSLAPWLANEKLFF.

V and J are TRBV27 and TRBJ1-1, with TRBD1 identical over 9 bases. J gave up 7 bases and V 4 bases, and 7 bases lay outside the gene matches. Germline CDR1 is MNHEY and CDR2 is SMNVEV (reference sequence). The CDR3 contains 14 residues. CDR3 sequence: CASSSPTGGGEAFF. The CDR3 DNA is TGTGCCAGCAGTTCCCCGACAGGGGGTGGTGAAGCTTTCTTT.

Here the CDR3 reads CATSTRQGFGGGANVLTF. CDR3 bases: TGTGCCACCAGCACACGGCAGGGTTTTGGGGGTGGGGCCAACGTCCTGACTTTC. V usage is TRBV15 and J usage is TRBJ2-6, with D possibly being TRBD1 or TRBD2 (5 bases each). Germline V gene lookup returns CDR1 LNHNV and CDR2 YYDKDF (reference sequence). The CDR3 has 18 residues. Trimming shortened V by 4 bases and J by 3 bases, and 19 bases separated the two germline ends.

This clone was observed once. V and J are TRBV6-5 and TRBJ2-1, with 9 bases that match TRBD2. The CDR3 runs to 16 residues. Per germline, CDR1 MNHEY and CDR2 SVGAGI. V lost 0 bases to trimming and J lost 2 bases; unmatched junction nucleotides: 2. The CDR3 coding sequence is TGTGCCAGCAGTTACTCTGGCGGGGGGGCCTACAATGAGCAGTTCTTC. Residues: CASSYSGGGAYNEQFF.

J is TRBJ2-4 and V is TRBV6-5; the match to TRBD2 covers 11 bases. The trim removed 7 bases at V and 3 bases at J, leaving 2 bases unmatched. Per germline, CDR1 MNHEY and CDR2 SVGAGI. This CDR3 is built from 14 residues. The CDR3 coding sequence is TGTGCCAGCAACGGACTAGCGGGCAAAAACATTCAGTACTTC. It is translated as CASNGLAGKNIQYF.